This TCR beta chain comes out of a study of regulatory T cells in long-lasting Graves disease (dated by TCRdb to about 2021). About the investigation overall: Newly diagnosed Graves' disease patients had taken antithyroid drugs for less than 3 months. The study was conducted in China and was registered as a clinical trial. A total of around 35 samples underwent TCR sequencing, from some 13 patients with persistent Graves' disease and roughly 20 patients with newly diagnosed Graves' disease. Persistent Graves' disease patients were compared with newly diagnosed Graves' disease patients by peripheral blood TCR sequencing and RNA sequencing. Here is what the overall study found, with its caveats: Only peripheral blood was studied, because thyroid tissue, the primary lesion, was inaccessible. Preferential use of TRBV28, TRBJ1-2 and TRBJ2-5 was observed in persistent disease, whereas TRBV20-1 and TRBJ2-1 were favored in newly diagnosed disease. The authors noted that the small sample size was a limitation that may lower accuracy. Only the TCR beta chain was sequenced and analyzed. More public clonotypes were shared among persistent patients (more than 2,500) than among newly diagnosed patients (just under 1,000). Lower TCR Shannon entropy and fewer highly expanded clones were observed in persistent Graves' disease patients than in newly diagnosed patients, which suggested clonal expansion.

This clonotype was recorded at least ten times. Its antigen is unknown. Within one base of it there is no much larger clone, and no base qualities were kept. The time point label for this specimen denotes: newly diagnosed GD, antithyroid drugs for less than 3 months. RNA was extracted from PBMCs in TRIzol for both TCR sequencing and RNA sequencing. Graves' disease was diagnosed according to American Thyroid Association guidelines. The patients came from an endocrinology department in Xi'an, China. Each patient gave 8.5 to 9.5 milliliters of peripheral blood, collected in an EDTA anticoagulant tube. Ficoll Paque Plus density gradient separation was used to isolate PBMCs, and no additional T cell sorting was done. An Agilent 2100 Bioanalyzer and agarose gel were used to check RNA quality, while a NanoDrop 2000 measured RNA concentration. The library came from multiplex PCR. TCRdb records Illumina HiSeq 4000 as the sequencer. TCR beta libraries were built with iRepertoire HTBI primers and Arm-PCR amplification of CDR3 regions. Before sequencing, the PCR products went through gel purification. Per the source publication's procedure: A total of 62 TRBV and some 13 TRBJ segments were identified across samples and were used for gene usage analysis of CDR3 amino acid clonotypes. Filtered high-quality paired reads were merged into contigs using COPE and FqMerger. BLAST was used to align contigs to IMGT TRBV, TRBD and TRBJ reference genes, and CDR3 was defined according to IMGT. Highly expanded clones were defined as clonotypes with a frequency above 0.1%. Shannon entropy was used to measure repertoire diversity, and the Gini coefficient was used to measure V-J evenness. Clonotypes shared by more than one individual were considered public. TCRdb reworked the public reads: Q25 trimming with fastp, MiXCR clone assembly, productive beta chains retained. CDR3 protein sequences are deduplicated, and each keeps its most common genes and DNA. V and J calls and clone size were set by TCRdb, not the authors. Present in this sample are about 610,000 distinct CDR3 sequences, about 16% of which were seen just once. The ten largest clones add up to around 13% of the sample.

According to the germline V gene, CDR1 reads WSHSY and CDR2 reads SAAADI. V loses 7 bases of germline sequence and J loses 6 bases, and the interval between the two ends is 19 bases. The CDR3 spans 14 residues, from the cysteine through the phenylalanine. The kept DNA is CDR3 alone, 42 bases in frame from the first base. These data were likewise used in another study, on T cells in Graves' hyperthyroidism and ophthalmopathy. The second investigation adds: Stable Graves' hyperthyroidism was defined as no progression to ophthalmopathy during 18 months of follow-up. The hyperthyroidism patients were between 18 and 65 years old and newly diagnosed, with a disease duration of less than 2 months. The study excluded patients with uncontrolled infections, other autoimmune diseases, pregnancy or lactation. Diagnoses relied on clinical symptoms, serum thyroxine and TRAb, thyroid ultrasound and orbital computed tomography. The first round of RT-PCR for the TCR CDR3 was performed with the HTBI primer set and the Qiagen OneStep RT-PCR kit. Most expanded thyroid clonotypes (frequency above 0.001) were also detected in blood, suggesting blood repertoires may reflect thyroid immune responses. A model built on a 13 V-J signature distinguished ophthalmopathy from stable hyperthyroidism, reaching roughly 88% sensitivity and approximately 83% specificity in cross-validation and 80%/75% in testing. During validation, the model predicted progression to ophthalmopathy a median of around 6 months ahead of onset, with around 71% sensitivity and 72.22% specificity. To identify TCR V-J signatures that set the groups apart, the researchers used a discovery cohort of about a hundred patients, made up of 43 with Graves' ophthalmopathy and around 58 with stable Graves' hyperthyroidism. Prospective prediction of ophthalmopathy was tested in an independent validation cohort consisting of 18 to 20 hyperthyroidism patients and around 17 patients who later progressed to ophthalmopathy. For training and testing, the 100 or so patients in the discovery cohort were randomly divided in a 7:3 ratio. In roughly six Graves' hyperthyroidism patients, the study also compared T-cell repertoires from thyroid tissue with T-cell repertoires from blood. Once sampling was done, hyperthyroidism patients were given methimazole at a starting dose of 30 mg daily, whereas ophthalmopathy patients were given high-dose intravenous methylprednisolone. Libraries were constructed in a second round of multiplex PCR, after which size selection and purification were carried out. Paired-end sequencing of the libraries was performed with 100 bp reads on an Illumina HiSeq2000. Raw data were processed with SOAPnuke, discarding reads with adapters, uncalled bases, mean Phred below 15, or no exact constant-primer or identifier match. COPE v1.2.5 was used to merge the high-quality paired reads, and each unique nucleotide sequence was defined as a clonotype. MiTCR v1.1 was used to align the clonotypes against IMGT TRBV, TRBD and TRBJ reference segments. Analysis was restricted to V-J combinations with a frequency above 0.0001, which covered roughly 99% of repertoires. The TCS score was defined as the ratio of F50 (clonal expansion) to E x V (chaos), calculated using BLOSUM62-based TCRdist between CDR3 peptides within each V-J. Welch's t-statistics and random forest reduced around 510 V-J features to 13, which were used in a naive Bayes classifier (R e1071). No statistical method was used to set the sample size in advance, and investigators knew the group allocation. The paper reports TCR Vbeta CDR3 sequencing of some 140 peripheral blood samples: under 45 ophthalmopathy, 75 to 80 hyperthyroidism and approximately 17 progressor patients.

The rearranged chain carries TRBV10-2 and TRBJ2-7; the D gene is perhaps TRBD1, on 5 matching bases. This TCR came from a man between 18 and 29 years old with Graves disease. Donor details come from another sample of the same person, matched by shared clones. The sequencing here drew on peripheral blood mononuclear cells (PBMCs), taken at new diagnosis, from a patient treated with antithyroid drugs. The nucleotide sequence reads TGCGCCAGCACAGACCGACACCCTCAGGGCGAGCAGTACTTC. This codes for CASTDRHPQGEQYF.